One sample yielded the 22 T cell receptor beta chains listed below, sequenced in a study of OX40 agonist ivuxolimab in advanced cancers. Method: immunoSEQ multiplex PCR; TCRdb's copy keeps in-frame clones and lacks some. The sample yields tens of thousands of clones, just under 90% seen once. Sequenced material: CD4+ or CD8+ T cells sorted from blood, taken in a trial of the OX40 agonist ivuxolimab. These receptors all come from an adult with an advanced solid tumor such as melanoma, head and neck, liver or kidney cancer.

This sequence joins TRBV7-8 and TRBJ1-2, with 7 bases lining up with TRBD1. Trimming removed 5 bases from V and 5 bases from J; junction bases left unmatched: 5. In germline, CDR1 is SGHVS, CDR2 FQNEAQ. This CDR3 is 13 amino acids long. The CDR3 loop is CASSLGQSYGYTF. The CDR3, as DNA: TGTGCCAGCAGCCTGGGACAGTCTTATGGCTACACCTTC.

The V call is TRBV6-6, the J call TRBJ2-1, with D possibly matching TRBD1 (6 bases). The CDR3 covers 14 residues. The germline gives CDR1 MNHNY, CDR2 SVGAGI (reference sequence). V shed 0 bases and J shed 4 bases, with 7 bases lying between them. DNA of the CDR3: TGTGCCAGCAGTTACTCGGACAGATACAATGAGCAGTTCTTC. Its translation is CASSYSDRYNEQFF.

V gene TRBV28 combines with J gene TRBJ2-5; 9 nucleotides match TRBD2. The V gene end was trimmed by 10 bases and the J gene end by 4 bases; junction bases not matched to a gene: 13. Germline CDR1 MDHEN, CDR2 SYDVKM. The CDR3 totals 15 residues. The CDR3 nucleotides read TGTGCCACCGCCGAGGGCGGGAGGGCGGGAGAGACCCAGTACTTC. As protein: CATAEGGRAGETQYF.

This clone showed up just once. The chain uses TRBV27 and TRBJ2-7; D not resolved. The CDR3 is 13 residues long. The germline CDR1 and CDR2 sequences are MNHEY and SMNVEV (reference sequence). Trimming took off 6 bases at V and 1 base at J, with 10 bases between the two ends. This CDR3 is CASRAAASYEQYF. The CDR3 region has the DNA TGTGCCAGCAGGGCCGCAGCTTCCTACGAGCAGTACTTC.

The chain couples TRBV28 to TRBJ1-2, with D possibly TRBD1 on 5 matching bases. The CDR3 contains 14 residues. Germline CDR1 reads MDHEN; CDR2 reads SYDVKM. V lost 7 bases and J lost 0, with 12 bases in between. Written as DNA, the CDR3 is TGTGCCAGCACCCTCGGGGCGGCTAACTATGGCTACACCTTC. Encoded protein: CASTLGAANYGYTF.

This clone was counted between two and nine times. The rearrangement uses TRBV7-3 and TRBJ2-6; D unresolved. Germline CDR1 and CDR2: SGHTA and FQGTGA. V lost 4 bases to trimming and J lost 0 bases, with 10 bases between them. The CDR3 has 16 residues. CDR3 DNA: TGTGCCAGCAGCTCCGACGCCTACTCTGGGGCCAACGTCCTGACTTTC. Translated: CASSSDAYSGANVLTF.

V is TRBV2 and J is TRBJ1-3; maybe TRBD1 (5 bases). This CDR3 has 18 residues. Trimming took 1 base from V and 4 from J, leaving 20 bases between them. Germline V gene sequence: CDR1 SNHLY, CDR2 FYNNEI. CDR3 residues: CASSEEGTRLVVGNTIYF. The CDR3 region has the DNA TGTGCCAGCAGTGAAGAGGGGACCCGGCTTGTGGTAGGAAACACCATATATTTT.

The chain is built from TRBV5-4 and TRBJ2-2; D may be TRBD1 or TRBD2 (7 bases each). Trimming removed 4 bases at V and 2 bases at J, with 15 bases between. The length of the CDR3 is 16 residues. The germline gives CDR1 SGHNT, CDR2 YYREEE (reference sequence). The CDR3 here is CASSRQGGPNTGELFF. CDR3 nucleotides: TGTGCCAGCAGCCGACAGGGAGGGCCCAACACCGGGGAGCTGTTTTTT.

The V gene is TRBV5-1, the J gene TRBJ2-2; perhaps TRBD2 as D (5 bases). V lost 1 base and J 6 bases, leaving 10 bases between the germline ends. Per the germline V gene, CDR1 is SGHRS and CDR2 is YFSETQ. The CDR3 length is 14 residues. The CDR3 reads CASSLRTSPGELFF. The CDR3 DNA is TGCGCCAGCAGCTTGAGGACTTCACCCGGGGAGCTGTTTTTT.

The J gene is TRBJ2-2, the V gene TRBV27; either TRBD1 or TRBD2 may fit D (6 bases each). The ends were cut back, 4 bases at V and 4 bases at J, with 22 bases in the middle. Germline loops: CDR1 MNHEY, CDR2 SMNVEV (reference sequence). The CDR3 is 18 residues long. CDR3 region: CASSSYGLGGRGTGELFF. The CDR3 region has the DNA TGTGCCAGCAGTTCATACGGTTTAGGGGGGCGCGGCACCGGGGAGCTGTTTTTT.

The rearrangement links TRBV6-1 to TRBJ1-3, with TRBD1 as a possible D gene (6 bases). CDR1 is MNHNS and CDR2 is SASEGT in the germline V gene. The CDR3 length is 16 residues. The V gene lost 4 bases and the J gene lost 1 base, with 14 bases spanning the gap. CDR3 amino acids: CASSAASTGSGNTIYF. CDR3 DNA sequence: TGTGCCAGCAGTGCGGCGTCGACAGGTTCTGGAAACACCATATATTTT.

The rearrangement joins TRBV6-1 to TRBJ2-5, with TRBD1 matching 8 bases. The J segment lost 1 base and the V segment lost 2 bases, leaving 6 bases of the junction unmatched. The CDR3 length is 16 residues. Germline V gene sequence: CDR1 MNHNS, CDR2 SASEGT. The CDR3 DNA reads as TGTGCCAGCAGTGAATACAGGGGGAACCTCCAAGAGACCCAGTACTTC. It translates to CASSEYRGNLQETQYF.

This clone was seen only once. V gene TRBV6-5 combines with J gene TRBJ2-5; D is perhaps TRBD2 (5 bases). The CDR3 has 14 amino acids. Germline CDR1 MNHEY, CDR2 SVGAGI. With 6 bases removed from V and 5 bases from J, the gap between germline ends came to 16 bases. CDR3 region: CASSHGGSRETQYF. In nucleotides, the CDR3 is TGTGCCAGCAGCCACGGTGGGAGTAGGGAGACCCAGTACTTC.

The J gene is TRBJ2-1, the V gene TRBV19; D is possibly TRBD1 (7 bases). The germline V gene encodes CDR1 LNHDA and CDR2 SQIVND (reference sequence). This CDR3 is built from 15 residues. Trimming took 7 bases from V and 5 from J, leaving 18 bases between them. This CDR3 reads CASKEGGQLHNEQFF. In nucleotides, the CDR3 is TGTGCCAGTAAAGAGGGGGGACAGCTTCACAATGAGCAGTTCTTC.

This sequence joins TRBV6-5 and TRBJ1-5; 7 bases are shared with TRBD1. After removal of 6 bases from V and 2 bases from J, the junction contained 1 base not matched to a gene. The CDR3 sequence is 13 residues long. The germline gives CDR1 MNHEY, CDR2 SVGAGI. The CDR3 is CASRGQGNQPQHF. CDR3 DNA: TGTGCCAGCAGAGGACAGGGCAATCAGCCCCAGCATTTT.

CDR3 protein: CASSISRGGSDTQYF. The CDR3 DNA sequence: TGTGCCAGTAGTATTTCCAGGGGAGGCTCAGATACGCAGTATTTT. V is TRBV19 and J is TRBJ2-3, with D perhaps being TRBD1 or TRBD2 (6 bases each). Trimming cost V 3 bases and J 4 bases, with 14 bases left between them. The CDR3 covers 15 residues. Germline CDR1 and CDR2: LNHDA and SQIVND (reference sequence).

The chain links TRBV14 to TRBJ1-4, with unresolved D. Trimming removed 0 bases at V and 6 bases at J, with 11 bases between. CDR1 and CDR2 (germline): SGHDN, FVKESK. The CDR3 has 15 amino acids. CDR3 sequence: CASSQDFGVDEKLFF. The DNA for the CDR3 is TGTGCCAGCAGCCAAGATTTCGGGGTGGATGAAAAACTGTTTTTT.

The CDR3 here is CASSPVRVILSNQPQHF. CDR3 in DNA: TGTGCCAGCAGTCCGGTCAGGGTGATCCTTAGCAATCAGCCCCAGCATTTT. The J gene is TRBJ1-5, the V gene TRBV27; the D gene is possibly TRBD1 (5 bases). V was trimmed by 5 bases and J by 0 bases, leaving 17 bases between them. This CDR3 comprises 17 residues. Germline lookup yields CDR1 MNHEY and CDR2 SMNVEV (reference sequence).

The CDR3 region is CAWSLDRAGKLFF. As DNA, the CDR3 is TGTGCCTGGAGTCTGGACAGGGCAGGAAAACTGTTTTTT. The rearrangement links TRBV30 to TRBJ1-4; TRBD1 matches at 8 bases. Germline assignment: CDR1 GTSNPN and CDR2 SVGIG (reference sequence). The CDR3 contains 13 residues. After removal of 2 bases from V and 10 bases from J, the junction contained 6 bases not matched to a gene. Together with reference TRBV30 and TRBJ1-4, the CDR3 gives the full variable domain: SQTIHQWPATLVQPVGSPLSLECTVEGTSNPNLYWYRQAAGRGLQLLFYSVGIGQISSEVPQNLSASRPQDRQFILSSKKLLLSDSGFYLCAWSLDRAGKLFFGSGTQLSVL.

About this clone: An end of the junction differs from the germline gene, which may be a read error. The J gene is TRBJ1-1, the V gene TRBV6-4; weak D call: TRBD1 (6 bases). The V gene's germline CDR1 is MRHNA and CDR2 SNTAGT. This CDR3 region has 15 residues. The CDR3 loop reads CTSRMDSGGNTEAFF. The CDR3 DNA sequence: TGTACCAGCAGGATGGACAGCGGGGGAAACACTGAAGCTTTCTTT.

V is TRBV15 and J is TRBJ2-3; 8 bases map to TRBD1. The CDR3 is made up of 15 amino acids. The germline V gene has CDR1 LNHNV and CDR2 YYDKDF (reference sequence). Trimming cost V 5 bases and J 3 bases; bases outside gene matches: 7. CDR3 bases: TGTGCCACCAGCGCCCGCGACAGGGGTACAGATACGCAGTATTTT. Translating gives CATSARDRGTDTQYF.

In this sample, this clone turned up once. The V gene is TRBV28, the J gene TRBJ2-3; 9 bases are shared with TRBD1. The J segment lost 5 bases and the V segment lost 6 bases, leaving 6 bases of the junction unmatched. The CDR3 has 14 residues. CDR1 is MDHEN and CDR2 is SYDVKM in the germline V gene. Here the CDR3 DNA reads TGTGCCAGCAGGCGGGACAGGGAAGGAGATACGCAGTATTTT. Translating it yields CASRRDREGDTQYF.